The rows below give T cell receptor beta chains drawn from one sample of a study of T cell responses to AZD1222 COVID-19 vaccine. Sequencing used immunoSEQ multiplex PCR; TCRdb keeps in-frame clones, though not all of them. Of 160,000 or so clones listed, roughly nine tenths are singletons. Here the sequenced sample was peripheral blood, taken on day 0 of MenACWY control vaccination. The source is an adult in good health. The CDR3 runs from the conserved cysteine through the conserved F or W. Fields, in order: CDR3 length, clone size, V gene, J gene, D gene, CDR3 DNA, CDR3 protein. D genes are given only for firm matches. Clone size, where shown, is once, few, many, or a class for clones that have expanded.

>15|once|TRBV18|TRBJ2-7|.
TGTGCCAGCTCACCACGTTCCGGGGCCCGGGAGCAGCAGTACTTC
CASSPRSGAREQQYF
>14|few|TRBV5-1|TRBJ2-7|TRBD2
TGCGCCACCAAACCGGGACTAGCGAGCTACGAGCAGTACTTC
CATKPGLASYEQYF
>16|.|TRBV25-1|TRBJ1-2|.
TGTGCCAGCAGTCCTTCTACCGGTTGGGGGAACTATGGCTACACCTTC
CASSPSTGWGNYGYTF
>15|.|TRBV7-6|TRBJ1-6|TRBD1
TGTGCCAGCAGCCTCCGGGACAGTGAGAATTCACCCCTCCACTTT
CASSLRDSENSPLHF
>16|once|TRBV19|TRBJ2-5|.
TGTGCCAGTAGTATAGTGGCAGGGGTCAGGGTGGAGACCCAGTACTTC
CASSIVAGVRVETQYF
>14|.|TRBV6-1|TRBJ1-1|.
TGTGCCAGCAGTGAAGTTCGGCAGAACACTGAAGCTTTCTTT
CASSEVRQNTEAFF
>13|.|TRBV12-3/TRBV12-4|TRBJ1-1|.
TGTGCCAGCAGGCGTTTGCGGAACACTGAAGCTTTCTTT
CASRRLRNTEAFF
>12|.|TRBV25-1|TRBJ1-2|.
TGTGCCAGCAGTGGAGGGTCGTGGGGCTACACCTTC
CASSGGSWGYTF
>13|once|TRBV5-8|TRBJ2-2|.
TGTGCCAGCAGACCGACAGGAACCGGGGAGCTGTTTTTT
CASRPTGTGELFF
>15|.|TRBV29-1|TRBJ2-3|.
TGCAGCGTTGAAGGGGGCGGCGGGACAATAGATACGCAGTATTTT
CSVEGGGGTIDTQYF
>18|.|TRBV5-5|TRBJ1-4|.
TGTGCCAGCAGCTTGGGGCAAAGGACCGGAGCAACTAATGAAAAACTGTTTTTT
CASSLGQRTGATNEKLFF
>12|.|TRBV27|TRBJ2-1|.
TGTGCCAGCAGTACCGGGTTGCATGAGCAGTTCTTC
CASSTGLHEQFF
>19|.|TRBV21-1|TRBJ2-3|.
TGTGCCAGCAGCAAAGGGAGTAGCGGGATCCCTGGGGGCACAGATACGCAGTATTTT
CASSKGSSGIPGGTDTQYF
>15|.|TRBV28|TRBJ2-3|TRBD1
TGTGCCAGCAGCCCACCGGGACAGGGGACAGATACGCAGTATTTT
CASSPPGQGTDTQYF
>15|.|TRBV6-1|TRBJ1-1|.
TGTGCCAGCAGTGAAGACTGGGATCTGGGCACTGAAGCTTTCTTT
CASSEDWDLGTEAFF
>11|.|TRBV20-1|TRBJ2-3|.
TGCAGTGCCCCCCTGGGGACTACGCAGTATTTT
CSAPLGTTQYF
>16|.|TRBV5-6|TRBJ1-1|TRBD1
TGTGCCAGCACCTTTTCTCCCCGAGGGACAGGGGCGGGAGCTTTCTTT
CASTFSPRGTGAGAFF
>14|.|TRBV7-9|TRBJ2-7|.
TGTGCCAGCAGCCCACCCTCAGGGTCCCACGAGCAGTACTTC
CASSPPSGSHEQYF
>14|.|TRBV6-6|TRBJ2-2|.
TGTGCCAGCACAGAGTCCAGGGTCCCCGGGGAGCTGTTTTTT
CASTESRVPGELFF
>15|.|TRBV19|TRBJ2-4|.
TGTGCCAGTTCTCCGTCCACGGGGGGCCAAAACATTCAGTACTTC
CASSPSTGGQNIQYF
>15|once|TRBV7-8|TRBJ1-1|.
TGTGCCAGCAGCATACAAGATTTAGTGGACACTGAAGCTTTCTTT
CASSIQDLVDTEAFF
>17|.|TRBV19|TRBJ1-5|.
TGTGCCAGTAGTAAGATGGGGTCGTGGGTGGGCAATCAGCCCCAGCATTTT
CASSKMGSWVGNQPQHF
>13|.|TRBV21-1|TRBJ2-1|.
TGTGCCAGCAGTCTGGACAGTTACAATGAGCAGTTCTTC
CASSLDSYNEQFF
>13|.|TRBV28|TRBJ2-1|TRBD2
TGTGCCAGCATGGGAGGGCCCTACAATGAGCAGTTCTTC
CASMGGPYNEQFF
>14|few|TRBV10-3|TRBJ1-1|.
TGTGCCATCAGTGAGGGGCGGGGGGGCACTGAAGCTTTCTTT
CAISEGRGGTEAFF
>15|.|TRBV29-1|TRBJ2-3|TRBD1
TGCAGCCCCTGGTACAGGGACAGGGGTACAGATACGCAGTATTTT
CSPWYRDRGTDTQYF
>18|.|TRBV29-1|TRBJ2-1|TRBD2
TGCAGCGTTGCAGATAGCGGGAGCCGTTTCAGCTCCTACAATGAGCAGTTCTTC
CSVADSGSRFSSYNEQFF
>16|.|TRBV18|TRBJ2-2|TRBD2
TGTGCCAGCTTCTCGGTTGGCGGGAGAAACACCGGGGAGCTGTTTTTT
CASFSVGGRNTGELFF
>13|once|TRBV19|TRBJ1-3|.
TGTGCCAGTAGTATTGGCCTCCGGAACACCATATATTTT
CASSIGLRNTIYF
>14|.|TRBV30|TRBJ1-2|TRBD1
TGTGCCTGGAGTGTTTTGACAGGGGGGGGTGGCTACACCTTC
CAWSVLTGGGGYTF
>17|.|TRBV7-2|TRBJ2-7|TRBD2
TGTGCCAGCCAACTAACCGGGGTTCGGCGGGAGGCCTACGAGCAGTACTTC
CASQLTGVRREAYEQYF
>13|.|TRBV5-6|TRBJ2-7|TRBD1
TGTGCCAGCAGCTACACAGGGGCCTACGAGCAGTACTTC
CASSYTGAYEQYF
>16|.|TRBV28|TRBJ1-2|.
TGTGCCAGCAGCCTCCCCCAGCTGGATACTAACTATGGCTACACCTTC
CASSLPQLDTNYGYTF
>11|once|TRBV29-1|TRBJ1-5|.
TGCAGCGTGGGGGCCGTATCGCCCCAGCATTTT
CSVGAVSPQHF
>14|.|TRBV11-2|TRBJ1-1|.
TGTGCCAGCAGCCCGTTTGGGGGGAACACTGAAGCTTTCTTT
CASSPFGGNTEAFF
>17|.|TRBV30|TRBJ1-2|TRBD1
TGTGCCTGGAGTGTACGGGTTCTACTGGACAGGAATTATGGCTACACCTTC
CAWSVRVLLDRNYGYTF
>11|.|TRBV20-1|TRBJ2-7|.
TGCAGTGCTAGGGACGGGAGCAAGCAGTACTTC
CSARDGSKQYF
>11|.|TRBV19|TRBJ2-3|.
TGTGCCAGTAGTATCACAGATACGCAGTATTTT
CASSITDTQYF
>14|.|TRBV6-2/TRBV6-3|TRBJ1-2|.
TGTGCCAGCAGTAACCAGGGAGGGGTCTATGGCTACACCTTC
CASSNQGGVYGYTF
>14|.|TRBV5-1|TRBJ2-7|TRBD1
TGCGCCAGCAGCTTGGGCCAGGGGGCAGAAGAGCAGTACTTC
CASSLGQGAEEQYF
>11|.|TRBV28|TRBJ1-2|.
TGTGCCAGCTCTGGGAACTATGGCTACACCTTC
CASSGNYGYTF
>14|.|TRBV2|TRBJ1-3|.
TGTGCCAGTACCCGGAGGGATCCTGGAAACACCATATATTTT
CASTRRDPGNTIYF
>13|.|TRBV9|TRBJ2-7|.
TGTGCCAGCAGCGTAGGGGTATCCTACGAGCAGTACTTC
CASSVGVSYEQYF
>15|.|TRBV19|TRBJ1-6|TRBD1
TGTGCCAGTAGTATAACAGGGGTTGACAATTCACCCCTCCACTTT
CASSITGVDNSPLHF
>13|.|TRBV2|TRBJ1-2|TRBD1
TGTGCCAGCGCCGAGAGGACAGGGCAAGGCTACACCTTC
CASAERTGQGYTF
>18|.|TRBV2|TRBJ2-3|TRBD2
TGTGCCAGCAGACCCTTTGCGGGGAGGGCCGTTAGCACAGATACGCAGTATTTT
CASRPFAGRAVSTDTQYF
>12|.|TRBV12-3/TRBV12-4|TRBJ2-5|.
TGTGCCAGCAGCCGAGATTGGGAGACCCAGTACTTC
CASSRDWETQYF
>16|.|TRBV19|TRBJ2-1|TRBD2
TGTGCCAGTAGTGTCGTGGGACTAGCGGGAGGGATCGAGCAGTTCTTC
CASSVVGLAGGIEQFF
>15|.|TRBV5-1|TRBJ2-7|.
TGCGCCAGCAGCTTGAGGTGGGACGCAGGATACGAGCAGTACTTC
CASSLRWDAGYEQYF
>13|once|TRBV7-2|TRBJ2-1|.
TGTGCCAGCAGCTTTCCCCTATACAATGAGCAGTTCTTC
CASSFPLYNEQFF
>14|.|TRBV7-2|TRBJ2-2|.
TGTGCCAGCAGCCCCTTAGCCTCCACCGGGGAGCTGTTTTTT
CASSPLASTGELFF
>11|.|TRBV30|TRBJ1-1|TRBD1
TGTGCCTGGCGGACAGGGGGCGAAGCTTTCTTT
CAWRTGGEAFF
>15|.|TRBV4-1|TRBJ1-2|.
TGCGCCAGCAGCCAAGCGGGGGGGGTAGGCTATGGCTACACCTTC
CASSQAGGVGYGYTF
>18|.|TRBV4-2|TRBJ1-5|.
TGTGCCAGCAGCCAAGAAATGTGGGGGGTTAATAGCAATCAGCCCCAGCATTTT
CASSQEMWGVNSNQPQHF
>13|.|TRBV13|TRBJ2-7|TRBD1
TGTGCCAGCAGCTTCGGGACAGGGGGCGGGCAGTACTTC
CASSFGTGGGQYF